These 6 T cell receptor beta chains were sequenced from one sample in a study of memory B cells and T cells in multiple sclerosis. The assay was immunoSEQ multiplex PCR, and TCRdb's table has in-frame clones only and misses some. The repertoire includes about 12,000 clones, roughly 86% of them detected once, and 2.5% to 3.5% sits in the top ten. No antigens are known for them. After stimulus-free culture, autoproliferating CFSE-dim and non-proliferating CFSE-high T cells were sequenced separately. Replicate wells were pooled after roughly 7 days of stimulus-free culture of 5x10^7 CFSE-labeled PBMCs. The sequenced sample consisted of PBMCs from blood kept in culture. The receptors were sampled from a human donor with multiple sclerosis.

The chain combines TRBV9 with TRBJ1-1; D is uncertain. Per germline, CDR1 SGDLS and CDR2 YYNGEE. With 4 bases removed from V and 7 bases from J, the gap between germline ends came to 11 bases. The length of the CDR3 is 12 residues. CDR3 DNA: TGTGCCAGCAGCCGAGGGCAGGATGAAGCTTTCTTT. It translates to CASSRGQDEAFF.

The J gene is TRBJ2-6, the V gene TRBV7-3; D is possibly TRBD1 (5 bases). V was shortened by 2 bases and J by 2 bases, with 7 bases between the two germline ends. The CDR3 is 15 amino acids. Germline CDR1 and CDR2: SGHTA and FQGTGA. CDR3 in amino acids: CASSLGAAGANVLTF. CDR3 in DNA: TGTGCCAGCAGCTTAGGGGCGGCTGGGGCCAACGTCCTGACTTTC.

The chain combines TRBV7-6 with TRBJ2-2, with 9 bases identical to TRBD2. This CDR3 spans 13 amino acids. J gave up 6 bases and V 5 bases, and 1 base lay outside the gene matches. Germline V gives CDR1 SGHVS, CDR2 FNYEAQ. The CDR3 protein is CASSRTSAGELFF. CDR3 DNA: TGTGCCAGCAGCAGGACTAGCGCCGGGGAGCTGTTTTTT.

The genes are TRBV28 and TRBJ2-2; possible D gene TRBD1, 5 bases. The CDR3 contains 17 residues. Trimming took off 3 bases at V and 2 bases at J, with 16 bases between the two ends. Looked up from germline, CDR1 is MDHEN and CDR2 is SYDVKM. The CDR3 protein is CASSFPQGLPNTGELFF. In DNA, the CDR3 is TGTGCCAGCAGTTTCCCGCAGGGCCTGCCTAACACCGGGGAGCTGTTTTTT.

The sample holds a few counts of this clone. V is TRBV19 and J is TRBJ2-7; 8 bases agree with TRBD1. J was trimmed by 7 bases and V by 4 bases; bases with no gene match: 9. Germline-derived CDR1 and CDR2 are LNHDA and SQIVND (reference sequence). The length of the CDR3 is 14 residues. For the CDR3, the DNA is TGTGCCAGTAGTAATCAGGGACAGGATGCGGAGCAGTACTTC. Residues: CASSNQGQDAEQYF.

The genes are TRBV5-4 and TRBJ1-2; no definite D call. Germline CDR1 reads SGHNT; CDR2 reads YYREEE (reference sequence). Trimming left V 0 bases short and J 7 bases short, with 7 bases between. This CDR3 contains 12 residues. The CDR3 protein is CASSLGGSGYTF. The CDR3 nucleotides read TGTGCCAGCAGCTTGGGAGGGTCTGGCTACACCTTC.